This T cell receptor beta chain appears in the sequencing data of a study of blood T cell repertoires in COVID-19. Study in general: Both acute and convalescent COVID-19 samples were obtained from the United States, Italy and Spain. PBMCs, B-cell-depleted T cells, or T cells were the source of the cDNA or gDNA that made up the material.

Source study methods: It was from reference gene primer amplification that nucleated cell counts were estimated. Some clones are missing from TCRdb's copy, which holds only in-frame ones; the method was immunoSEQ multiplex PCR. Clonal size and the V and J genes are those of that table, whereas D and trimming came from the DNA. Of about 78,000 clones in the sample, less than 95% were seen once. Germline V gives CDR1 MGHDK, CDR2 SYGVNS. V was shortened by 7 bases and J by 0 bases, with 10 bases between the two germline ends. CDR3 length: 14 amino acids. The chain has TRBV25-1 and TRBJ1-3; D possibly corresponds to TRBD1 (5 bases). The sequencing sample was made of peripheral blood. The origin of this receptor is a woman in her fifties or sixties in a cohort sampled during active COVID-19. The CDR3 protein is CASMFGGSGNTIYF. The CDR3 nucleotides are TGTGCCAGCATGTTCGGGGGCTCTGGAAACACCATATATTTT.